Included here is one T cell receptor (beta chain) sequence, with context. Its antigen is unidentified. This specimen comes from a study of human CD8 memory T cell subsets. General study points: Estimates computed with Chao1 suggested greater diversity in stem-like memory T cells than in precursor exhausted T cells. Minimally overlapping with each other were the repertoires of precursor exhausted and stem-like memory T cells.

Generation of TCR beta libraries used UMI-labeled 5' RACE. Using the 5' RACE reads, TCRdb records one entry per CDR3 protein without DNA. The sample's table shows 10,000 to 11,000 distinct CDR3 sequences. The germline CDR1 and CDR2 sequences are MDHEN and SYDVKM. The length of the CDR3 is 18 residues. Healthy donor buffy coats were the source of the PBMC. Negative magnetic separation was used for the enrichment of total CD8+ T cells. Source material: CD8+ T cells from PBMCs. This TCR derives from a human donor in good health. The rearrangement links TRBV28 to TRBJ2-3; TCRdb outputs TRBD2, but without DNA this stays unchecked. The CDR3 spells CASSLPPRLAGLTDTQYF. The whole variable domain, remainder taken from reference TRBV28 and TRBJ2-3, is DVKVTQSSRYLVKRTGEKVFLECVQDMDHENMFWYRQDPGLGLRLIYFSYDVKMKEKGDIPEGYSVSREKKERFSLILESASTNQTSMYLCASSLPPRLAGLTDTQYFGPGTRLTVL.